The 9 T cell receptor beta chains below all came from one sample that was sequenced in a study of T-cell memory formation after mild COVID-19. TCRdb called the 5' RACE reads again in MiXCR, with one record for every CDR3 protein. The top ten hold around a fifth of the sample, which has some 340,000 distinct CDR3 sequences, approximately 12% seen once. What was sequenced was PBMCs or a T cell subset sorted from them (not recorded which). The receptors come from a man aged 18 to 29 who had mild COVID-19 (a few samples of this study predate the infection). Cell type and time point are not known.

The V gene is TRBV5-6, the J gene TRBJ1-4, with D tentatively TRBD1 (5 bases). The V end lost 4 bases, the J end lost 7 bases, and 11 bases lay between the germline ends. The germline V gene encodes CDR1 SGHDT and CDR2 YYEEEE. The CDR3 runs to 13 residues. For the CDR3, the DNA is TGTGCCAGCAGCCGCCGGCAGGGTGAAAAACTGTTTTTT. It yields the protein CASSRRQGEKLFF.

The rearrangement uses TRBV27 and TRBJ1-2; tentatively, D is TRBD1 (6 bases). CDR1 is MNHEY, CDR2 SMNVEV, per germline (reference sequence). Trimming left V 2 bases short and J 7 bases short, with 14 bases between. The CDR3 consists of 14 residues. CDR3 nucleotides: TGTGCCAGCAGTTTAGGAGGGGGTTGGAGTGGCTACACCTTC. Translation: CASSLGGGWSGYTF.

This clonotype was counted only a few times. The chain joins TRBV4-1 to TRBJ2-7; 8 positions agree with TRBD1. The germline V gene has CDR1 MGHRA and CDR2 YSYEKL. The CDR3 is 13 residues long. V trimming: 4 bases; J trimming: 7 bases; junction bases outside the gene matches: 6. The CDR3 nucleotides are TGCGCCAGCAGCCGTGGGACAGGAGGAGAGCAGTACGTC. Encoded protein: CASSRGTGGEQYV.

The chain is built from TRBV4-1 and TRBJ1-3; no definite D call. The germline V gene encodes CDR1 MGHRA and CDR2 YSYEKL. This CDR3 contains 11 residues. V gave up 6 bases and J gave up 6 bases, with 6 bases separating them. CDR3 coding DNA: TGCGCCAGCAGACGGCAAAACACCATATATTTT. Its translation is CASRRQNTIYF.

The CDR3 DNA reads TGTGCCAGCAGCCAAACCGGGACAGGGGCAAGCGAGCAGTACGTC. This codes for CASSQTGTGASEQYV. The chain combines TRBV5-5 with TRBJ2-7, with 10 bases lining up with TRBD1. Trimming cost V 4 bases and J 6 bases; bases outside gene matches: 10. The CDR3 contains 15 residues. Germline values: CDR1 SGHKS, CDR2 YYEKEE (reference sequence).

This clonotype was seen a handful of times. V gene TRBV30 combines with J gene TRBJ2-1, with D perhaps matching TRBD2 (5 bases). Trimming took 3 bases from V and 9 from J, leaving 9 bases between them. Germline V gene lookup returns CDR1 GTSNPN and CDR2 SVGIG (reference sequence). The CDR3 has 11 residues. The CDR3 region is CAWRAGIEQFF. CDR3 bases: TGTGCCTGGAGGGCCGGGATTGAGCAGTTCTTC.

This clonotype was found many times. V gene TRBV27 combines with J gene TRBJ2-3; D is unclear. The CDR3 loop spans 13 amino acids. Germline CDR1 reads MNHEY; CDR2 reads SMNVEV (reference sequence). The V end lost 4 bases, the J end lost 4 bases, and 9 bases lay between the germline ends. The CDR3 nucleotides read TGTGCCAGCAGTTCCGCCTCGTCAGATACGCAGTATTTT. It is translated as CASSSASSDTQYF.

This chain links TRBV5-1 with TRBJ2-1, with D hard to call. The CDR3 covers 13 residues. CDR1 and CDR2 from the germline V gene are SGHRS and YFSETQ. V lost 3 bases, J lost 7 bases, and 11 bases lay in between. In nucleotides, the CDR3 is TGCGCCAGCAGCTCACTCGGACGGAATGAGCAGTTCTTC. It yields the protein CASSSLGRNEQFF.

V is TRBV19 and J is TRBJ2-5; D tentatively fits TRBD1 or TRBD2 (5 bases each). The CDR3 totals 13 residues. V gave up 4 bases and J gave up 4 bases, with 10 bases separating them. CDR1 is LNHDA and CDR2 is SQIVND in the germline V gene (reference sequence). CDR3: CASSTSTGETQYF. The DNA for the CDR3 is TGTGCCAGTAGTACTAGCACAGGAGAGACCCAGTACTTC. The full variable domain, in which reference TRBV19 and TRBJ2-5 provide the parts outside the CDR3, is DGGITQSPKYLFRKEGQNVTLSCEQNLNHDAMYWYRQDPGQGLRLIYYSQIVNDFQKGDIAEGYSVSREKKESFPLTVTSAQKNPTAFYLCASSTSTGETQYFGPGTRLLVL.